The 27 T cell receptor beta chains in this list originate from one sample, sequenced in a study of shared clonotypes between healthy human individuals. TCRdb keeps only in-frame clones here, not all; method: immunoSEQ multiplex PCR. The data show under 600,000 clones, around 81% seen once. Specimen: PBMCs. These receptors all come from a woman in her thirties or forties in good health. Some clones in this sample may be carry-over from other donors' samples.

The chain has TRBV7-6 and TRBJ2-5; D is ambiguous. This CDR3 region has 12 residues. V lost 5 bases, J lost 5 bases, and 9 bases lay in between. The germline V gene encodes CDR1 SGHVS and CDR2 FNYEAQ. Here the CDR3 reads CASSPRRETQYF. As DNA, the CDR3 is TGTGCCAGCAGCCCCAGAAGGGAGACCCAGTACTTC.

CDR3 region: CASSELGAATDYEQYF. CDR3 DNA: TGTGCCAGCAGTGAACTGGGGGCGGCTACCGACTACGAGCAGTACTTC. The chain employs TRBV6-1 and TRBJ2-7, with D possibly TRBD1 on 6 matching bases. V was shortened by 2 bases and J by 3 bases, with 17 bases between the two germline ends. Germline loops: CDR1 MNHNS, CDR2 SASEGT. CDR3 size: 16 residues.

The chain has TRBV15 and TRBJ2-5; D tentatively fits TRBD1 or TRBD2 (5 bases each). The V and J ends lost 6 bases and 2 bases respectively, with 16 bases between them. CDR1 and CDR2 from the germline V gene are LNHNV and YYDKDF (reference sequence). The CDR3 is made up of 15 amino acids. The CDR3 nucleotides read TGTGCCACCAGATTTCGGGGAAGGGGACAAGAGACCCAGTACTTC. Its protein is CATRFRGRGQETQYF. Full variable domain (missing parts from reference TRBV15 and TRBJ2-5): DAMVIQNPRYQVTQFGKPVTLSCSQTLNHNVMYWYQQKSSQAPKLLFHYYDKDFNNEADTPDNFQSRRPNTSFCFLDIRSPGLGDTAMYLCATRFRGRGQETQYFGPGTRLLVL.

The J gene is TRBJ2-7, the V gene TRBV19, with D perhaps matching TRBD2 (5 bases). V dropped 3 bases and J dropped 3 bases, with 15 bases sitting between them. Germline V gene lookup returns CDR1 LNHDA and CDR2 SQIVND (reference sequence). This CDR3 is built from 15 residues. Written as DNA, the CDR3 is TGTGCCAGTAGTATCGCGCGGGCAGGAGTCTACGAGCAGTACTTC. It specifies CASSIARAGVYEQYF. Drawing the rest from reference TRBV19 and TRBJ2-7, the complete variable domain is DGGITQSPKYLFRKEGQNVTLSCEQNLNHDAMYWYRQDPGQGLRLIYYSQIVNDFQKGDIAEGYSVSREKKESFPLTVTSAQKNPTAFYLCASSIARAGVYEQYFGPGTRLTVT.

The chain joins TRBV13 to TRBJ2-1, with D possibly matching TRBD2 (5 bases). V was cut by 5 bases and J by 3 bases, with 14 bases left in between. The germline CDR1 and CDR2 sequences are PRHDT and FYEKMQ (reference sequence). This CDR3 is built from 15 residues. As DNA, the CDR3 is TGTGCCAGCAGCCCCGGACTCCCAATCTACAATGAGCAGTTCTTC. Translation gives CASSPGLPIYNEQFF.

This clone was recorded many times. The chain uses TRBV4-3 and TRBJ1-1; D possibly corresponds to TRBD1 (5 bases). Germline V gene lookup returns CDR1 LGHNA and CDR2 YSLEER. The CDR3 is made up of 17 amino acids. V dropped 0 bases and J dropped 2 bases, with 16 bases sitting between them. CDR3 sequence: CASSQDLAGRANTEAFF. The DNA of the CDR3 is TGCGCCAGCAGCCAAGATCTGGCAGGGAGGGCTAACACTGAAGCTTTCTTT.

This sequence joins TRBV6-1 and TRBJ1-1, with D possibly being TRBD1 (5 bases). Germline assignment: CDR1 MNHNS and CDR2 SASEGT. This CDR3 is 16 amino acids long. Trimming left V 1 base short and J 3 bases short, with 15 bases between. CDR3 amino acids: CASSEGAFQGHTEAFF. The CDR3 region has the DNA TGTGCCAGCAGTGAAGGGGCCTTTCAGGGACACACTGAAGCTTTCTTT.

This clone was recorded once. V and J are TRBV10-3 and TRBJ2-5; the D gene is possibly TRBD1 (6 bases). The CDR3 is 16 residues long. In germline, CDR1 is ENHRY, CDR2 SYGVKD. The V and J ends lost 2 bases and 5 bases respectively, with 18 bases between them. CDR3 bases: TGTGCCATCAGTGAGCAGGGGCGGGCCCAATTGGAGACCCAGTACTTC. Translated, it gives CAISEQGRAQLETQYF.

CDR3 DNA sequence: TGTGCCACCAGCAGAAGACGGACTACAGATACGCAGTATTTT. As protein: CATSRRRTTDTQYF. This chain uses TRBV15 with TRBJ2-3; TRBD2 is a possible D gene (5 bases). Germline V gene lookup returns CDR1 LNHNV and CDR2 YYDKDF (reference sequence). The CDR3 extends over 14 amino acids. V lost 2 bases and J 3 bases, leaving 9 bases between the germline ends.

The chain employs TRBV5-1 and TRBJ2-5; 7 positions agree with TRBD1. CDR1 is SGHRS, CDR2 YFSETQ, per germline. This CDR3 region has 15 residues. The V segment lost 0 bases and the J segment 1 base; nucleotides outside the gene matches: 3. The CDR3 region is CASSLGGQSQETQYF. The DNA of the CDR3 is TGCGCCAGCAGCTTGGGGGGACAGAGCCAAGAGACCCAGTACTTC.

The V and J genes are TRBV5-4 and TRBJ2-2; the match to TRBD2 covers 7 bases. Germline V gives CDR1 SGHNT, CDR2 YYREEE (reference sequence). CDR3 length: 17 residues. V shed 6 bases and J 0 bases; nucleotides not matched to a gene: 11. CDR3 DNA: TGTGCCAGCACAGAGGAAAGCGGGGACCCGAACACCGGGGAGCTGTTTTTT. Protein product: CASTEESGDPNTGELFF.

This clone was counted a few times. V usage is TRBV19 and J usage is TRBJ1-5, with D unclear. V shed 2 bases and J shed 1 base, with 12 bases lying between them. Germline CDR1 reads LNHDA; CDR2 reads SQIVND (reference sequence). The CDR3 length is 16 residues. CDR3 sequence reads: CASSISLSVSNQPQHF. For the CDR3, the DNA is TGTGCCAGTAGTATAAGCTTGTCAGTGAGCAATCAGCCCCAGCATTTT.

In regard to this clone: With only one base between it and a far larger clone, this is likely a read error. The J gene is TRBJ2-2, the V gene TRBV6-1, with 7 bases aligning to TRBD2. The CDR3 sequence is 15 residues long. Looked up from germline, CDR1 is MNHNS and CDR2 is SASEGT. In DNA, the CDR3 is TGTGCCAGCAACGCGGGGGTGGAGAACAGCGGGGAGCTGTTTTTT. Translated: CASNAGVENSGELFF.

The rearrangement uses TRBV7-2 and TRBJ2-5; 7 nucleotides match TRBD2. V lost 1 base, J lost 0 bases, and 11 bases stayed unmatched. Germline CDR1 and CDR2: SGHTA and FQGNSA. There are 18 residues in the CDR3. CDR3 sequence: CASSLVPPLAPYQETQYF. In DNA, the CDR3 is TGTGCCAGCAGCTTAGTCCCCCCACTAGCGCCCTACCAAGAGACCCAGTACTTC.

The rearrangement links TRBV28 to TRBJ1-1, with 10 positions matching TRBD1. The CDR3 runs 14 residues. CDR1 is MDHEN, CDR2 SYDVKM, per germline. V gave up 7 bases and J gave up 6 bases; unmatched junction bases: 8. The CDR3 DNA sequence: TGTGCCAGCATCACGGACAGGGGGGGCCCTGAAGCTTTCTTT. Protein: CASITDRGGPEAFF.

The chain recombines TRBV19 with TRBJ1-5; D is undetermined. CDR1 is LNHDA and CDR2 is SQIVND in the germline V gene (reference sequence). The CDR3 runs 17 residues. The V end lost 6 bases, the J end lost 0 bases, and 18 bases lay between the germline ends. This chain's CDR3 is CASSRRAGVYSNQPQHF. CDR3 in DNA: TGTGCCAGTAGCCGCCGGGCCGGAGTGTATAGCAATCAGCCCCAGCATTTT.

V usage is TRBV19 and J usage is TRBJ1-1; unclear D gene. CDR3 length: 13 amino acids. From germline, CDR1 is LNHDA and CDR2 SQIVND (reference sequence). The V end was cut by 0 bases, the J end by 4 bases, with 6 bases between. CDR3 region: CASSIDQRTEAFF. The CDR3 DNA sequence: TGTGCCAGTAGTATAGACCAGCGCACTGAAGCTTTCTTT.

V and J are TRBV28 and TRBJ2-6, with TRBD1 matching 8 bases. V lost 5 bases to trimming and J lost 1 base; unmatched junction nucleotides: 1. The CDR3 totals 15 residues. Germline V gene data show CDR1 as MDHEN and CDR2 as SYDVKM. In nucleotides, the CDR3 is TGTGCCAGCAGTGGACAGGGTTCTGGGGCCAACGTCCTGACTTTC. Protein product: CASSGQGSGANVLTF. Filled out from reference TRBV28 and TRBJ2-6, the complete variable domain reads DVKVTQSSRYLVKRTGEKVFLECVQDMDHENMFWYRQDPGLGLRLIYFSYDVKMKEKGDIPEGYSVSREKKERFSLILESASTNQTSMYLCASSGQGSGANVLTFGAGSRLTVL.

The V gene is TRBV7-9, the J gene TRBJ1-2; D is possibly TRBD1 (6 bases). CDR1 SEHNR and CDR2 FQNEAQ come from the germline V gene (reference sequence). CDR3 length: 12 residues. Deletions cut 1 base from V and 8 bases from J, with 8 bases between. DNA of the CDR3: TGTGCCAGCAGCTTAGGGGGACAAGGCTACACCTTC. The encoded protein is CASSLGGQGYTF.

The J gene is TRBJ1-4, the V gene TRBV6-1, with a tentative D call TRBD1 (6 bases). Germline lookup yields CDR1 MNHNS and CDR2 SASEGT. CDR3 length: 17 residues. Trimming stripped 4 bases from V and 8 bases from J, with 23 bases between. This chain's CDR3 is CASSGEGRGGGREKLFF. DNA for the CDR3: TGTGCCAGCAGTGGCGAGGGCAGGGGAGGTGGCAGGGAAAAACTGTTTTTT.

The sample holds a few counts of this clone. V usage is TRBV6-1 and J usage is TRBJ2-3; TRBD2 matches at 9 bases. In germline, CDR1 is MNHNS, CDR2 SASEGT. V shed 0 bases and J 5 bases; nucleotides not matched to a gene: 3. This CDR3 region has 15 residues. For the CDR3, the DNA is TGTGCCAGCAGTGAAGCTAGCGGGAGTGTAGATACGCAGTATTTT. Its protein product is CASSEASGSVDTQYF.

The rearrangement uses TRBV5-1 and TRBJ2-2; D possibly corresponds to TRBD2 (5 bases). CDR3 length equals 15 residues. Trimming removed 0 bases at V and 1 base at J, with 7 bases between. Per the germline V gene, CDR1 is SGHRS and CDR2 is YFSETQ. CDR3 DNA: TGCGCCAGCAGCTTGGCAAGCGGGAACACCGGGGAGCTGTTTTTT. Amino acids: CASSLASGNTGELFF.

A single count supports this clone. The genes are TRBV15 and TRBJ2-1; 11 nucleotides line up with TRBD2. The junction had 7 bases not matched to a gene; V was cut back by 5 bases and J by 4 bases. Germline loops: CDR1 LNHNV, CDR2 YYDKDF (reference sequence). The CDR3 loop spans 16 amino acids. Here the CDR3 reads CATSPRTSGSYNEQFF. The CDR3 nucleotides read TGTGCCACCAGCCCTCGGACTAGCGGGTCTTACAATGAGCAGTTCTTC. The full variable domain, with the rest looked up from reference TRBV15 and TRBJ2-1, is DAMVIQNPRYQVTQFGKPVTLSCSQTLNHNVMYWYQQKSSQAPKLLFHYYDKDFNNEADTPDNFQSRRPNTSFCFLDIRSPGLGDTAMYLCATSPRTSGSYNEQFFGPGTRLTVL.

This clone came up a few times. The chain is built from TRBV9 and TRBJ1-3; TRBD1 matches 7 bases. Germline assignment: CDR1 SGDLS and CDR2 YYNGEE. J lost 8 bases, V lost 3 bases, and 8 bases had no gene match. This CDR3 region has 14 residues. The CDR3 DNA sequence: TGTGCCAGCAGCGCATTACCCAGGGGGGACACCATATATTTT. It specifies CASSALPRGDTIYF.

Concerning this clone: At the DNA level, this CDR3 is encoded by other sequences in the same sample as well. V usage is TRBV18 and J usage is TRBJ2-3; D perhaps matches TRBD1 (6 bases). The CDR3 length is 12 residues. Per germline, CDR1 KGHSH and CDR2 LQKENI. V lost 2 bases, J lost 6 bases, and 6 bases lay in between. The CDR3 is CASSPTGDTQYF. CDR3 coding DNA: TGTGCCAGCTCACCAACAGGGGATACGCAGTATTTT.

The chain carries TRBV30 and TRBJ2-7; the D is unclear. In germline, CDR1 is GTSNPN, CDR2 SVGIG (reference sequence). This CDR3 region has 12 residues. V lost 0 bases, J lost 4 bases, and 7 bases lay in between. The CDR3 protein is CAWSVRAYEQYF. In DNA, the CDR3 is TGTGCCTGGAGTGTACGCGCTTACGAGCAGTACTTC.

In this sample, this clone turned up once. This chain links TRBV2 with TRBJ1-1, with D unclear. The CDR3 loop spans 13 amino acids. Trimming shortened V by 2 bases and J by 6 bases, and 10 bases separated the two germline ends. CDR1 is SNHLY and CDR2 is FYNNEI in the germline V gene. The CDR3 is CASSEPWAAEAFF. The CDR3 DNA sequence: TGTGCCAGCAGTGAACCGTGGGCGGCTGAAGCTTTCTTT.